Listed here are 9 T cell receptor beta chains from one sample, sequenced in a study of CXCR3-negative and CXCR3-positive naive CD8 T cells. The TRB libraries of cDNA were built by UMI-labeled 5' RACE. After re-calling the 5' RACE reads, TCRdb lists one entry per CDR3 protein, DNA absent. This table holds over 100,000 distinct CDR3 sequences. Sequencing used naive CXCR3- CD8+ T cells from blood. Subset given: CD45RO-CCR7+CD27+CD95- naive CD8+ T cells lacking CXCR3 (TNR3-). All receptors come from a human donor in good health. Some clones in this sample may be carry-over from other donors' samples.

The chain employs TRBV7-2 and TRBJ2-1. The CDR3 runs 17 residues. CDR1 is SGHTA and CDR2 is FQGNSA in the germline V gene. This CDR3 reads CASSLDLKGNSYNEQFF.

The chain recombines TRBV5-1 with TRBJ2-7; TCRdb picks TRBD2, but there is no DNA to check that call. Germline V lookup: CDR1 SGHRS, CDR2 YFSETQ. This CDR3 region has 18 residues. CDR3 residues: CASSLRTGGLAAPYEQYF.

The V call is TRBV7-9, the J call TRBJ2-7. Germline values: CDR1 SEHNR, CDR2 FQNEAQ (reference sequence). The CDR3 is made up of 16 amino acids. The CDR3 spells CASSSPPSKNTYEQYF.

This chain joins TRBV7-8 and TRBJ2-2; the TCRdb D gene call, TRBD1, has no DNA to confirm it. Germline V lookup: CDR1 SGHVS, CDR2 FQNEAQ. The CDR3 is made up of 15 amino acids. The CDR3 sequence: CASSVDRGQIGELFF.

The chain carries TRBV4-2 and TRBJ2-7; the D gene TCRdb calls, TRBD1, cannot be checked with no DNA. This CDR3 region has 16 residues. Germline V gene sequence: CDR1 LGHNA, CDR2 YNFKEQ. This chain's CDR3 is CASSLGQGPITGEQYF.

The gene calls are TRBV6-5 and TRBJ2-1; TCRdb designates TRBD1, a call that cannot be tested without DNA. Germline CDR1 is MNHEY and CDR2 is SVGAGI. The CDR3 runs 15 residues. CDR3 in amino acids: CASSYWRDTYNEQFF.

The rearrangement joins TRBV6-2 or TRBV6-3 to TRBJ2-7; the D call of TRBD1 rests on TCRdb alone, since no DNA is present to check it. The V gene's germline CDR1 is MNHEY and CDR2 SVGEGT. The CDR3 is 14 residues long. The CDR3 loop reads CASMPSLGAVEQYF.

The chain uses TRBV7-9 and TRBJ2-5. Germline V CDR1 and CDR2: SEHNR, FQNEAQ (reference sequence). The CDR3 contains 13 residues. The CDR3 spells CASSLLVEETQYF.

The CDR3 loop is CASSPFPWDEQFF. This chain uses TRBV28 with TRBJ2-1; TCRdb gives TRBD1 as the D gene, but with no DNA this cannot be confirmed. CDR3 size: 13 residues. The germline V gene has CDR1 MDHEN and CDR2 SYDVKM.